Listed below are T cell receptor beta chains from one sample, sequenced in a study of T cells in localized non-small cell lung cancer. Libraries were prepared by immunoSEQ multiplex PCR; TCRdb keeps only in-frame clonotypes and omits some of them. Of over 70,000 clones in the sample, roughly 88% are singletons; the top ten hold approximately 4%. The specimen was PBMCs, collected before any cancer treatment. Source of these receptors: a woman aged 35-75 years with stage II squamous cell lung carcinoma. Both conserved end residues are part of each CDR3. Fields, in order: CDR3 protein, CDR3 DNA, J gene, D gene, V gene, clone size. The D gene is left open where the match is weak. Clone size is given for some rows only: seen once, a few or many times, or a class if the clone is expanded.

cdr3_aa: CATAPLQGSGQPQHF
cdr3_nt: TGTGCCACCGCCCCATTGCAGGGGTCGGGTCAGCCCCAGCATTTT
j_call: TRBJ1-5
d_call: -
v_call: TRBV15
clone_size: -

cdr3_aa: CASSLKTRGGSYNEQFF
cdr3_nt: TGTGCCAGCAGCCTTAAGACGCGGGGGGGCTCCTACAATGAGCAGTTCTTC
j_call: TRBJ2-1
d_call: TRBD2
v_call: TRBV14
clone_size: -

cdr3_aa: CASRSGGQGSEQFF
cdr3_nt: TGTGCCAGCAGATCAGGGGGACAGGGGTCTGAGCAGTTCTTC
j_call: TRBJ2-1
d_call: TRBD1
v_call: TRBV28
clone_size: -

cdr3_aa: CASSYAPRREAFF
cdr3_nt: TGTGCCAGCAGTTACGCCCCCCGAAGGGAAGCTTTCTTT
j_call: TRBJ1-1
d_call: -
v_call: TRBV6-5
clone_size: -

cdr3_aa: CASSEFPKGASEKLFF
cdr3_nt: TGTGCCAGCAGTGAATTCCCCAAGGGGGCTTCGGAAAAACTGTTTTTT
j_call: TRBJ1-4
d_call: TRBD1
v_call: TRBV25-1
clone_size: -

cdr3_aa: CAIQTGTGGSRDGYTF
cdr3_nt: TGTGCCATCCAGACCGGGACAGGGGGCTCGAGGGATGGCTACACCTTC
j_call: TRBJ1-2
d_call: TRBD1
v_call: TRBV10-3
clone_size: -

cdr3_aa: CAWHYPGTGFGYGYTF
cdr3_nt: TGTGCCTGGCACTACCCCGGGACAGGGTTTGGCTATGGCTACACCTTC
j_call: TRBJ1-2
d_call: TRBD1
v_call: TRBV30
clone_size: -

cdr3_aa: CASFRTGTTGEQYF
cdr3_nt: TGTGCCAGCTTTAGAACAGGGACCACCGGCGAGCAGTACTTC
j_call: TRBJ2-7
d_call: -
v_call: TRBV18
clone_size: -

cdr3_aa: CASSFNAGLQSYGYIF
cdr3_nt: TGTGCCAGCAGCTTCAATGCGGGGTTACAAAGCTATGGCTACATCTTC
j_call: TRBJ1-2
d_call: -
v_call: TRBV7-6
clone_size: -

cdr3_aa: CASSPGQFNNEQFF
cdr3_nt: TGCGCCAGCAGCCCGGGACAATTTAACAATGAGCAGTTCTTC
j_call: TRBJ2-1
d_call: -
v_call: TRBV5-1
clone_size: -

cdr3_aa: CASRKTGEMNTEAFF
cdr3_nt: TGTGCCAGCAGGAAGACAGGAGAAATGAACACTGAAGCTTTCTTT
j_call: TRBJ1-1
d_call: -
v_call: TRBV6-1
clone_size: -

cdr3_aa: CASSLQRQSPLHF
cdr3_nt: TGTGCCAGCAGTTTACAGAGGCAGTCACCCCTCCACTTT
j_call: TRBJ1-6
d_call: -
v_call: TRBV6-5
clone_size: -

cdr3_aa: CASSVESAHNYGYTF
cdr3_nt: TGTGCCAGCAGCGTAGAGTCCGCGCACAACTATGGCTACACCTTC
j_call: TRBJ1-2
d_call: -
v_call: TRBV9
clone_size: -

cdr3_aa: CASSGGDRRNEQYF
cdr3_nt: TGTGCCAGCAGTGGGGGGGACAGACGAAACGAGCAGTACTTC
j_call: TRBJ2-7
d_call: -
v_call: TRBV25-1
clone_size: -

cdr3_aa: CASRKTSGSRTGELFF
cdr3_nt: TGTGCCAGTAGGAAGACTAGCGGGAGTCGAACCGGGGAGCTGTTTTTT
j_call: TRBJ2-2
d_call: TRBD2
v_call: TRBV19
clone_size: -

cdr3_aa: CASSPLRQSYEQYF
cdr3_nt: TGTGCCAGCAGCCCGTTAAGGCAATCCTACGAGCAGTACTTC
j_call: TRBJ2-7
d_call: -
v_call: TRBV11-2
clone_size: once

cdr3_aa: CASRADRDYGYTF
cdr3_nt: TGTGCCAGCAGGGCCGACAGGGACTATGGCTACACCTTC
j_call: TRBJ1-2
d_call: TRBD1
v_call: TRBV6-4
clone_size: -

cdr3_aa: CSVEGSTDTQYF
cdr3_nt: TGCAGCGTGGAGGGTAGCACAGATACGCAGTATTTT
j_call: TRBJ2-3
d_call: -
v_call: TRBV29-1
clone_size: -

cdr3_aa: CAIRVGQENTEAFF
cdr3_nt: TGTGCCATCAGGGTGGGACAGGAGAACACTGAAGCTTTCTTT
j_call: TRBJ1-1
d_call: TRBD1
v_call: TRBV10-3
clone_size: few

cdr3_aa: CASSYEGPHRGYTF
cdr3_nt: TGTGCCAGCAGTTACGAGGGGCCACACCGGGGCTACACCTTC
j_call: TRBJ1-2
d_call: -
v_call: TRBV6-6
clone_size: -

cdr3_aa: CASSNNHNEQFF
cdr3_nt: TGTGCCAGCAGCAATAATCACAATGAGCAGTTCTTC
j_call: TRBJ2-1
d_call: -
v_call: TRBV5-4
clone_size: -

cdr3_aa: CASSSNRGLTYEQYF
cdr3_nt: TGTGCCAGCTCGTCCAACAGGGGCCTGACCTACGAGCAGTACTTC
j_call: TRBJ2-7
d_call: TRBD1
v_call: TRBV18
clone_size: -

cdr3_aa: CASSFPGNQPQHF
cdr3_nt: TGTGCCAGCAGTTTCCCGGGCAATCAGCCCCAGCATTTT
j_call: TRBJ1-5
d_call: -
v_call: TRBV28
clone_size: -

cdr3_aa: CASHGAVPGYTF
cdr3_nt: TGTGCCAGCCATGGGGCCGTCCCTGGCTACACCTTC
j_call: TRBJ1-2
d_call: -
v_call: TRBV7-9
clone_size: -

cdr3_aa: CAWSTGPAGEQYF
cdr3_nt: TGTGCCTGGAGTACGGGTCCCGCAGGAGAGCAGTACTTC
j_call: TRBJ2-7
d_call: -
v_call: TRBV30
clone_size: -

cdr3_aa: CASSLDGAPYEQYF
cdr3_nt: TGTGCCAGCAGCTTAGACGGGGCACCCTACGAGCAGTACTTC
j_call: TRBJ2-7
d_call: -
v_call: TRBV11-2
clone_size: -

cdr3_aa: CASSLPGTAEAFF
cdr3_nt: TGTGCCAGCAGCTTACCGGGGACCGCCGAAGCTTTCTTT
j_call: TRBJ1-1
d_call: -
v_call: TRBV7-9
clone_size: few

cdr3_aa: CASSDEYSNQPQHF
cdr3_nt: TGCGCCAGCAGCGACGAGTATAGCAATCAGCCCCAGCATTTT
j_call: TRBJ1-5
d_call: -
v_call: TRBV4-1
clone_size: once

cdr3_aa: CASSSGRSSAEAFF
cdr3_nt: TGTGCCAGCAGTTCCGGCAGGTCCAGCGCTGAAGCTTTCTTT
j_call: TRBJ1-1
d_call: -
v_call: TRBV28
clone_size: -

cdr3_aa: CASSYTAGEQFF
cdr3_nt: TGTGCCAGCAGCTATACGGCAGGTGAGCAGTTCTTC
j_call: TRBJ2-1
d_call: -
v_call: TRBV5-6
clone_size: once

cdr3_aa: CASSSDRFGYTF
cdr3_nt: TGTGCCAGCAGCTCCGACAGGTTTGGCTACACCTTC
j_call: TRBJ1-2
d_call: -
v_call: TRBV7-2
clone_size: -

cdr3_aa: CASGGRGGGYTF
cdr3_nt: TGTGCCAGCGGAGGGAGGGGCGGAGGCTACACCTTC
j_call: TRBJ1-2
d_call: -
v_call: TRBV7-9
clone_size: once

cdr3_aa: CASSVRGNEQFF
cdr3_nt: TGTGCCAGTAGTGTCCGGGGGAATGAGCAGTTCTTC
j_call: TRBJ2-1
d_call: -
v_call: TRBV19
clone_size: -

cdr3_aa: CAVGGTLRSETQYF
cdr3_nt: TGTGCTGTAGGCGGGACCCTCCGGTCTGAGACCCAGTACTTC
j_call: TRBJ2-5
d_call: -
v_call: TRBV5-4
clone_size: -

cdr3_aa: CASSLEVAGLLGGEQFF
cdr3_nt: TGCGCCAGCAGCTTAGAGGTAGCGGGACTCCTCGGTGGTGAGCAGTTCTTC
j_call: TRBJ2-1
d_call: TRBD2
v_call: TRBV5-1
clone_size: -

cdr3_aa: CASSAGTSGRAETQYF
cdr3_nt: TGTGCCAGCAGTGCCGGGACTAGCGGGAGGGCAGAGACCCAGTACTTC
j_call: TRBJ2-5
d_call: TRBD2
v_call: TRBV2
clone_size: -

cdr3_aa: CASSSPYKQGPITDTQYF
cdr3_nt: TGCGCCAGCAGCTCGCCCTACAAACAGGGCCCGATCACAGATACGCAGTATTTT
j_call: TRBJ2-3
d_call: -
v_call: TRBV5-1
clone_size: -

cdr3_aa: CASSLRRGDGYTF
cdr3_nt: TGTGCCAGCAGTCTGAGGCGGGGGGATGGCTACACCTTC
j_call: TRBJ1-2
d_call: -
v_call: TRBV7-6
clone_size: -

cdr3_aa: CASSLFTSANTGELFF
cdr3_nt: TGTGCCAGCAGCTTATTCACAAGCGCGAACACCGGGGAGCTGTTTTTT
j_call: TRBJ2-2
d_call: -
v_call: TRBV11-2
clone_size: -

cdr3_aa: CASSFRGSGTGELFF
cdr3_nt: TGTGCCAGCAGCTTTCGGGGGTCAGGGACCGGGGAGCTGTTTTTT
j_call: TRBJ2-2
d_call: -
v_call: TRBV5-6
clone_size: -

cdr3_aa: CAISGDRGVNEQYF
cdr3_nt: TGTGCCATCAGTGGCGACAGGGGAGTGAACGAGCAGTACTTC
j_call: TRBJ2-7
d_call: TRBD1
v_call: TRBV10-3
clone_size: -

cdr3_aa: CASRGTNTEAFF
cdr3_nt: TGTGCCAGCCGGGGAACCAACACTGAAGCTTTCTTT
j_call: TRBJ1-1
d_call: -
v_call: TRBV7-9
clone_size: -

cdr3_aa: CASSIGGIAYEQYF
cdr3_nt: TGTGCCAGTAGTATAGGCGGCATAGCCTACGAGCAGTACTTC
j_call: TRBJ2-7
d_call: -
v_call: TRBV19
clone_size: -

cdr3_aa: CASSLLVGTEAFF
cdr3_nt: TGTGCCAGCAGCTTGCTCGTGGGGACTGAAGCTTTCTTT
j_call: TRBJ1-1
d_call: -
v_call: TRBV5-6
clone_size: -

cdr3_aa: CASRGGFNYGYTF
cdr3_nt: TGCGCCAGCAGGGGGGGGTTCAACTATGGCTACACCTTC
j_call: TRBJ1-2
d_call: -
v_call: TRBV10-1
clone_size: -

cdr3_aa: CASSALRLAGGEQYF
cdr3_nt: TGTGCCAGCAGTGCCCTAAGACTAGCGGGAGGCGAGCAGTACTTC
j_call: TRBJ2-7
d_call: TRBD2
v_call: TRBV28
clone_size: -

cdr3_aa: CASSQEGEGGNQPQHF
cdr3_nt: TGTGCCAGCAGCCAAGAAGGGGAGGGTGGCAATCAGCCCCAGCATTTT
j_call: TRBJ1-5
d_call: -
v_call: TRBV4-2
clone_size: -

cdr3_aa: CAWSRDTGELFF
cdr3_nt: TGTGCCTGGAGTCGAGACACCGGGGAGCTGTTTTTT
j_call: TRBJ2-2
d_call: -
v_call: TRBV30
clone_size: -

cdr3_aa: CASSLRRGLSSYGYTF
cdr3_nt: TGTGCCAGCAGCTTGCGGAGGGGTCTTAGCTCCTATGGCTACACCTTC
j_call: TRBJ1-2
d_call: -
v_call: TRBV5-4
clone_size: -

cdr3_aa: CASSPLRAPYEQYF
cdr3_nt: TGTGCCAGCAGTCCTCTCCGGGCCCCCTACGAGCAGTACTTC
j_call: TRBJ2-7
d_call: -
v_call: TRBV27
clone_size: -

cdr3_aa: CASSTLGYGELFF
cdr3_nt: TGTGCCAGTAGTACCCTAGGGTACGGGGAGCTGTTTTTT
j_call: TRBJ2-2
d_call: -
v_call: TRBV19
clone_size: -

cdr3_aa: CASSLSGGRGEAFF
cdr3_nt: TGTGCCAGCAGTTTATCCGGGGGACGGGGTGAAGCTTTCTTT
j_call: TRBJ1-1
d_call: -
v_call: TRBV27
clone_size: -

cdr3_aa: CASSDSGTGADGYTF
cdr3_nt: TGTGCCAGCAGTGACTCTGGGACAGGGGCGGACGGCTACACCTTC
j_call: TRBJ1-2
d_call: TRBD1
v_call: TRBV6-4
clone_size: -

cdr3_aa: CASSFRAMNTEAFF
cdr3_nt: TGCGCCAGCAGCTTCAGAGCGATGAACACTGAAGCTTTCTTT
j_call: TRBJ1-1
d_call: -
v_call: TRBV5-1
clone_size: -

cdr3_aa: CASSISGRGADTQYF
cdr3_nt: TGTGCCAGCAGCATTAGCGGGAGAGGGGCAGATACGCAGTATTTT
j_call: TRBJ2-3
d_call: TRBD2
v_call: TRBV9
clone_size: -